A selection of T cell receptor beta chains follows, all from one sample in a study of blood T cell repertoires in COVID-19. TCRdb keeps only in-frame clones here, not all; method: immunoSEQ multiplex PCR. The sample contains approximately 75,000 clones, more than 75% of which appear only once. Sequenced sample: peripheral blood. Receptors originate from a human donor in a cohort sampled during active COVID-19. CDR3s include the opening cysteine and the closing phenylalanine or tryptophan. The D gene is left open where the match is weak. A row's size may be missing; if present it is once, few, many or a size class.

d_call j_call clone_size v_call cdr3_nt cdr3_aa
NA TRBJ1-1 NA TRBV6-5 TGTGCCAGCAGAGCGGGGCAGGGAATGAACACTGAAGCTTTCTTT CASRAGQGMNTEAFF
TRBD1 TRBJ2-7 NA TRBV9 TGTGCCAGCAGCGTTGGACAGGGCCCCATTTACGAGCAGTACTTC CASSVGQGPIYEQYF
TRBD2 TRBJ2-2 NA TRBV4-2 TGTGCCAGCAGCCAATCGACCGGGACTAGATCCGCCGGGGAGCTGTTTTTT CASSQSTGTRSAGELFF
NA TRBJ2-1 once TRBV7-8 TGTGCCAGCAGCTTAGTGGCCCTTCCGGGGGATGAGCAGTTCTTC CASSLVALPGDEQFF
NA TRBJ1-2 NA TRBV5-1 TGCGCCAGCAGCTTGGCCGTGACAGACTATGGCTACACCTTC CASSLAVTDYGYTF
TRBD2 TRBJ2-5 few TRBV9 TGTGCCAGCACCTCTCTCCCCCGGACTAGAGAAGAGACCCAGTACTTC CASTSLPRTREETQYF
TRBD1 TRBJ1-1 NA TRBV18 TGTGCCAGCTCACCAGTGGACAGGTTGACTGAAGCTTTCTTT CASSPVDRLTEAFF
TRBD1 TRBJ1-6 NA TRBV9 TGTGCCAGCAGCCCCAGGGGACAGGGTGATTCACCCCTCCACTTT CASSPRGQGDSPLHF
NA TRBJ2-7 NA TRBV7-6 TGTGCCAGCAGCTCGACAGGCGCCGAGCAGTACTTC CASSSTGAEQYF
NA TRBJ2-3 NA TRBV28 TGTGCCAGCAGCCAAACGGGGGGCACAGATACGCAGTATTTT CASSQTGGTDTQYF
TRBD1 TRBJ1-6 NA TRBV6-5 TGTGCCAGCAGTCCCGGACAGGAGAGGGATTCACCCCTCCACTTT CASSPGQERDSPLHF
NA TRBJ1-5 few TRBV6-5 TGTGCCAGCAGTTTCAGGGGTGAGAGCAATCAGCCCCAGCATTTT CASSFRGESNQPQHF
TRBD1 TRBJ2-5 NA TRBV5-1 TGCGCCAGCACCATCGGGACAGGGGCATGGGAGACCCAGTACTTC CASTIGTGAWETQYF
NA TRBJ1-1 NA TRBV5-5 TGTGCCAGCAGCTTGGATCCCGTGAACACTGAAGCTTTCTTT CASSLDPVNTEAFF
NA TRBJ1-5 NA TRBV10-2 TGCGCCAGCAGTGAGTCATGGGAGGGCAATCAGCCCCAGCATTTT CASSESWEGNQPQHF
TRBD1 TRBJ1-5 NA TRBV6-5 TGTGCCAGCAGAAACAGGGGTTATAGCAATCAGCCCCAGCATTTT CASRNRGYSNQPQHF
NA TRBJ2-2 NA TRBV12-3/TRBV12-4 TGTGCCAGCAGTTTAGTGGGGGGCGGGGAGCTGTTTTTT CASSLVGGGELFF
TRBD1 TRBJ2-7 NA TRBV18 TGTGCCAGCTCACTGGACAGGGGGCGGTACGAGCAGTACTTC CASSLDRGRYEQYF
NA TRBJ1-4 NA TRBV3-1/TRBV3-2 TGTGCCAGCAGCCTACTTGTAAGAGCAACTAATGAAAAACTGTTTTTT CASSLLVRATNEKLFF
TRBD1 TRBJ1-2 NA TRBV18 TGTGCCAGCTCACCAGTCACAGGGGGCCGGACGGAGGGCTACACCTTC CASSPVTGGRTEGYTF